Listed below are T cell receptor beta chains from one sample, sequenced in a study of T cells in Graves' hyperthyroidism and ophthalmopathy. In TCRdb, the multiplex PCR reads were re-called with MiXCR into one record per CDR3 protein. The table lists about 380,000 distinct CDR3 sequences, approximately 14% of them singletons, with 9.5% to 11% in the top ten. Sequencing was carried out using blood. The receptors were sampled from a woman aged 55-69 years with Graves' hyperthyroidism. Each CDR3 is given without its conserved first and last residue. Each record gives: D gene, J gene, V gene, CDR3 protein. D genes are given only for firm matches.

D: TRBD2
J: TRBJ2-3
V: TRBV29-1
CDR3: SVLGWLAGRISTDTQY

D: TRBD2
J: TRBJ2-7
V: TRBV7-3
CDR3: ASSPLAGVTGEQY

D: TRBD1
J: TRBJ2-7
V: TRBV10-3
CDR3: AISAGDRGGYEQY

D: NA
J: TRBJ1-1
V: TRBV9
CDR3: ASSPRYSSFSNTEAF

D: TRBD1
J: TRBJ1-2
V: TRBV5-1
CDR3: ASSPGTGILANYGYT

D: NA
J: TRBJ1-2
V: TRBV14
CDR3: ASSQTHLRGGYT

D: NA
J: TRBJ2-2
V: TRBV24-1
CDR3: ATSVRAGSPGELF

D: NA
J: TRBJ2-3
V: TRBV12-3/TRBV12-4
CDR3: ASLGRNTDTQY

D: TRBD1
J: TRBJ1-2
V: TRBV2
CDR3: ASRPGQGSGYT

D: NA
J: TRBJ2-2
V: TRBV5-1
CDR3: ASSLWGPDTGELF

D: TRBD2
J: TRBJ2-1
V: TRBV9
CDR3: ASSVGGGRGNEQF

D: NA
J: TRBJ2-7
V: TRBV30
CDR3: AWSVQHFPYEQY

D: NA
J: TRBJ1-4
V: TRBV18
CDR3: ASSRQPLGEKLF

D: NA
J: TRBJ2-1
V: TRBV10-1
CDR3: ASSENVLSGNEQF

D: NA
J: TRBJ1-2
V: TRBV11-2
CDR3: ASSLDPKDGANYGYT

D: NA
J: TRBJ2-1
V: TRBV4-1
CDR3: ASSQEGDGSYNGQF

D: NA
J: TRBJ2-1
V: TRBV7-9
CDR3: ASSMIGVYNEQF

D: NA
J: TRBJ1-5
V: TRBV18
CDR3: ASSLAYSNQPQH

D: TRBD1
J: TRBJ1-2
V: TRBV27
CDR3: ASGTGGAGGYT

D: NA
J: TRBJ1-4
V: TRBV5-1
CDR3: ASSLPGVNEKLF

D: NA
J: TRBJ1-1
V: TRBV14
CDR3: ASSQFALPGEAF

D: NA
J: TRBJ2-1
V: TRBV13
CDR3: ASLALGYNEQF

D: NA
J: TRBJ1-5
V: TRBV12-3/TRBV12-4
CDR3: ASSRIGGRSNQPQH

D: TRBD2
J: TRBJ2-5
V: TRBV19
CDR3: ASSEAASGETQY

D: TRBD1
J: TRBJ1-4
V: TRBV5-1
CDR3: ASSLAGQGAEKLF

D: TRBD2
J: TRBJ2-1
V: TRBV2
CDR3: ASSEASGISYNEQF

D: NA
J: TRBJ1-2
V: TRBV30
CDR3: AWMEGGYGYT

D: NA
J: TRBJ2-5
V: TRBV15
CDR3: ATSRDKRETQY

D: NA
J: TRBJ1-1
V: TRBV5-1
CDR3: ASSLGDLDTEAF

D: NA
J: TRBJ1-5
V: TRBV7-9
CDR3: ASSLAPGQPQH

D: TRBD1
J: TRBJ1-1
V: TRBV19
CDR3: ASSLDRMKWAF

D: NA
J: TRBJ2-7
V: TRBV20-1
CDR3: SAQEGGTYEQY

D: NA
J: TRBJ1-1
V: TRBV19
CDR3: ASSIEGNTEAF

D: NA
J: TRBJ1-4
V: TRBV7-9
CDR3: ASSLVPRALEEKLF

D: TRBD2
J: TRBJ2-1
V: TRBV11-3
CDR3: ASKYWTSGSRDEQF